One and the same sample provided the 25 T cell receptor beta chains below, sequenced in a study of blood T cell repertoires in COVID-19. The table came from immunoSEQ multiplex PCR; TCRdb's copy has only in-frame clones and leaves some out. Here the sample spans fewer than 250,000 clones, 70% to 90% being singletons. Material: peripheral blood. These receptors were collected from a man in his fifties or sixties with acute or convalescent COVID-19.

This clone has just a few counts. The chain is built from TRBV2 and TRBJ1-1; D not certain. The CDR3 sequence is 14 residues long. Deletions cut 0 bases from V and 1 base from J, with 6 bases between. CDR1 and CDR2 (germline): SNHLY, FYNNEI. As DNA, the CDR3 is TGTGCCAGCAGTGAAGCCGGGTGGAACACTGAAGCTTTCTTT. It translates to CASSEAGWNTEAFF.

This clone was seen only a few times. This chain connects TRBV9 to TRBJ2-1; 7 bases align to TRBD1. Germline V gene data show CDR1 as SGDLS and CDR2 as YYNGEE. With V trimmed by 4 bases and J by 3 bases, 7 bases remained unmatched. CDR3 length: 15 residues. CDR3 sequence reads: CASSTRDRLYNEQFF. CDR3 nucleotides: TGTGCCAGCAGCACCCGGGACAGACTCTACAATGAGCAGTTCTTC. The full variable domain, its missing parts supplied by reference TRBV9 and TRBJ2-1, is DSGVTQTPKHLITATGQRVTLRCSPRSGDLSVYWYQQSLDQGLQFLIQYYNGEERAKGNILERFSAQQFPDLHSELNLSSLELGDSALYFCASSTRDRLYNEQFFGPGTRLTVL.

This chain links TRBV5-5 with TRBJ2-2, with 9 bases lining up with TRBD2. The CDR3 has 18 residues. Per germline, CDR1 SGHKS and CDR2 YYEKEE (reference sequence). Trimming removed 0 bases from V and 0 bases from J; junction bases left unmatched: 6. The CDR3 DNA reads as TGTGCCAGCAGCTTGGCTGGGGCGGGGGGGCCGAACACCGGGGAGCTGTTTTTT. Translating gives CASSLAGAGGPNTGELFF.

This clone was recorded once. The chain combines TRBV19 with TRBJ1-1; TRBD1 agrees at 10 bases. The trim removed 5 bases at V and 6 bases at J, leaving 12 bases unmatched. Germline CDR1 LNHDA, CDR2 SQIVND (reference sequence). This CDR3 has 16 residues. The CDR3 nucleotides are TGTGCCAGTAGTGGGGACTCGGGACAGGGGAGACCTGAAGCTTTCTTT. Protein sequence: CASSGDSGQGRPEAFF.

This clone was counted a single time. The chain carries TRBV6-6 and TRBJ2-1; 7 nucleotides line up with TRBD2. V was clipped by 7 bases and J by 0 bases; unmatched bases: 6. Germline V gives CDR1 MNHNY, CDR2 SVGAGI (reference sequence). The CDR3 runs 15 residues. The chain's CDR3 is CASNPLAFSYNEQFF. CDR3 sequence (DNA): TGTGCCAGCAATCCACTAGCGTTCTCCTACAATGAGCAGTTCTTC.

The chain is built from TRBV5-5 and TRBJ2-3, with D possibly being TRBD2 (7 bases). The CDR3 has 15 residues. The V gene lost 4 bases and the J gene lost 4 bases, with 16 bases spanning the gap. Per the germline V gene, CDR1 is SGHKS and CDR2 is YYEKEE (reference sequence). CDR3 residues: CASSPQAGGPDTQYF. DNA of the CDR3: TGTGCCAGCAGCCCTCAAGCCGGGGGGCCAGATACGCAGTATTTT.

The genes are TRBV5-1 and TRBJ2-5; the D gene is possibly TRBD2 (5 bases). Trimming pared 0 bases from V and 4 bases from J, leaving 10 bases between. Germline CDR1 and CDR2: SGHRS and YFSETQ. CDR3 size: 14 residues. CDR3 residues: CASSLGGGLETQYF. CDR3 DNA: TGCGCCAGCAGCTTGGGAGGCGGGTTAGAGACCCAGTACTTC.

The chain joins TRBV5-3 to TRBJ2-7; D gene unclear. TRBV5-3 is an ORF; its function is uncertain. V was cut by 7 bases and J by 2 bases, with 4 bases left in between. The CDR3 runs 10 residues. The CDR3 sequence: CARRPYEQYF. Written as DNA, the CDR3 is TGTGCCAGACGTCCCTACGAGCAGTACTTC.

This clone was recorded once. This sequence joins TRBV7-2 and TRBJ1-2; D perhaps matches TRBD1 (5 bases). CDR1 is SGHTA and CDR2 is FQGNSA in the germline V gene. This CDR3 is 13 amino acids long. V was shortened by 5 bases and J by 8 bases, with 15 bases between the two germline ends. The CDR3 nucleotides are TGTGCCAGCAGCGTCCTGGGGGGAGACGGCTACACCTTC. Translation: CASSVLGGDGYTF.

The J gene is TRBJ1-6, the V gene TRBV5-1; D perhaps matches TRBD1 (5 bases). The CDR3 has 16 amino acids. Germline V gene data show CDR1 as SGHRS and CDR2 as YFSETQ. The ends were cut back, 6 bases at V and 3 bases at J, with 16 bases in the middle. The CDR3: CASTNGPGNYNSPLHF. In nucleotides, the CDR3 is TGCGCCAGCACCAACGGGCCAGGGAACTATAATTCACCCCTCCACTTT. Variable domain in full (rest from reference TRBV5-1 and TRBJ1-6): KAGVTQTPRYLIKTRGQQVTLSCSPISGHRSVSWYQQTPGQGLQFLFEYFSETQRNKGNFPGRFSGRQFSNSRSEMNVSTLELGDSALYLCASTNGPGNYNSPLHFGNGTRLTVT.

In this sample, this clone turned up once. The V call is TRBV4-1, the J call TRBJ1-6; D call uncertain. The CDR3 spans 14 residues. CDR1 and CDR2 (germline): MGHRA, YSYEKL. V lost 6 bases, J lost 3 bases, and 9 bases lay in between. CDR3 sequence reads: CASRDYLYNSPLHF. Written as DNA, the CDR3 is TGCGCCAGCAGGGACTACCTCTATAATTCACCCCTCCACTTT.

The CDR3 region is CASSVGGGTYGYTF. The CDR3 DNA sequence: TGTGCCAGCAGCGTAGGAGGCGGGACTTATGGCTACACCTTC. The rearrangement uses TRBV9 and TRBJ1-2; the D gene is possibly TRBD1 (5 bases). Trimming cost V 0 bases and J 5 bases, with 11 bases left between them. Per germline, CDR1 SGDLS and CDR2 YYNGEE. The CDR3 length is 14 residues.

This chain links TRBV5-1 with TRBJ2-7; TRBD1 matches 8 bases. The CDR3 is made up of 16 amino acids. Germline V lookup: CDR1 SGHRS, CDR2 YFSETQ. V dropped 0 bases and J dropped 5; count of bases not matched to a gene: 10. CDR3 protein: CASSLAGGQGVDEQYF. The CDR3 bases are TGCGCCAGCAGCTTGGCCGGAGGACAGGGTGTTGACGAGCAGTACTTC.

A single count supports this clone. This sequence joins TRBV19 and TRBJ1-2; TRBD1 might be the D (6 bases). V was trimmed by 4 bases and J by 6 bases, leaving 15 bases between them. This CDR3 is built from 14 residues. CDR1 is LNHDA, CDR2 SQIVND, per germline (reference sequence). In nucleotides, the CDR3 is TGTGCCAGTAGTACTCTAACAGGGCTGGATGGCTACACCTTC. Its protein is CASSTLTGLDGYTF.

This clone was seen just once. The rearrangement links TRBV7-2 to TRBJ2-5; 8 nucleotides align to TRBD1. With V trimmed by 5 bases and J by 4 bases, 9 bases remained unmatched. CDR3 length equals 15 residues. Germline CDR1 reads SGHTA; CDR2 reads FQGNSA. The CDR3 reads CASSHSGGARETQYF. In nucleotides, the CDR3 is TGTGCCAGCAGCCATTCAGGGGGCGCAAGAGAGACCCAGTACTTC.

The rearrangement uses TRBV28 and TRBJ1-2; TRBD1 is a possible D gene (5 bases). The CDR3 consists of 12 residues. Germline lookup yields CDR1 MDHEN and CDR2 SYDVKM. V shed 5 bases and J shed 8 bases, with 12 bases lying between them. In DNA, the CDR3 is TGTGCCAGCAGTCTCCCTGGGGGGGGCTACACCTTC. Its translation is CASSLPGGGYTF.

This chain uses TRBV27 with TRBJ2-7, with 8 bases fitting TRBD1. The germline CDR1 and CDR2 sequences are MNHEY and SMNVEV (reference sequence). CDR3 length: 15 amino acids. V shed 6 bases, J shed 7 bases, and the junction held 14 bases outside the gene matches. The CDR3 region is CASRPTGTGPGEQYF. CDR3 in DNA: TGTGCCAGCAGGCCGACCGGGACAGGCCCGGGGGAGCAGTACTTC.

This chain connects TRBV2 to TRBJ1-1; the match to TRBD1 covers 8 bases. CDR3 length equals 17 residues. Per the germline V gene, CDR1 is SNHLY and CDR2 is FYNNEI. The V and J ends lost 7 bases and 4 bases, in that order; junction bases with no gene match: 17. The CDR3 nucleotides are TGTGCCAGCACCCAGAGTCGGAACAGGGGGTTACCCACTGAAGCTTTCTTT. It encodes CASTQSRNRGLPTEAFF.

V gene TRBV27 combines with J gene TRBJ1-1, with D perhaps TRBD1 (5 bases). V dropped 7 bases and J dropped 6 bases, with 15 bases sitting between them. Germline V CDR1 and CDR2: MNHEY, SMNVEV (reference sequence). The CDR3 has 13 residues. In DNA form, the CDR3 reads TGTGCCAGCACTTCAGTCAGGGCGGCTGAAGCTTTCTTT. It encodes CASTSVRAAEAFF.

The chain has TRBV6-6 and TRBJ2-5, with 7 bases aligning to TRBD1. The ends lost 1 base at V and 5 bases at J; junction bases unmatched: 7. The CDR3 is 15 residues long. The germline CDR1 and CDR2 sequences are MNHNY and SVGAGI (reference sequence). In nucleotides, the CDR3 is TGTGCCAGCAGTTACTTACAGGGGAATGAGGAGACCCAGTACTTC. Its protein product is CASSYLQGNEETQYF.

The V call is TRBV9, the J call TRBJ2-1; maybe TRBD2 (6 bases). Germline V gene sequence: CDR1 SGDLS, CDR2 YYNGEE. Trimming removed 0 bases at V and 8 bases at J, with 12 bases between. The CDR3 has 14 residues. CDR3 loop: CASSVVIGGYEQFF. The CDR3 DNA follows: TGTGCCAGCAGCGTAGTTATCGGGGGATATGAGCAGTTCTTC.

This chain links TRBV6-2 or TRBV6-3 with TRBJ2-7, with TRBD1 matching over 7 bases. With 6 bases clipped from V and 2 bases from J, the junction kept 10 bases outside the gene matches. The CDR3 contains 15 residues. Germline loops: CDR1 MNHEY, CDR2 SVGEGT. The CDR3 DNA reads as TGTGCCAGCAGACCTCCGGGACAGTCAACCTACGAGCAGTACTTC. It yields the protein CASRPPGQSTYEQYF.

The rearrangement joins TRBV7-9 to TRBJ2-5, with 9 bases identical to TRBD1. Per germline, CDR1 SEHNR and CDR2 FQNEAQ (reference sequence). The CDR3 runs to 15 residues. The V gene end was trimmed by 3 bases and the J gene end by 0 bases; junction bases not matched to a gene: 2. The CDR3 DNA reads TGTGCCAGCAGCTTTCGACAGGGGGACCAAGAGACCCAGTACTTC. This encodes CASSFRQGDQETQYF.

This clone was found once. CDR3 bases: TGTGCCAGCAGCGTGGCCAGGGTAGCTCGCACAGATACGCAGTATTTT. Encoded protein: CASSVARVARTDTQYF. This chain joins TRBV13 and TRBJ2-3, with D perhaps matching TRBD1 (5 bases). V was clipped by 5 bases and J by 1 base, with 16 bases between them. This CDR3 is 16 amino acids long. The germline CDR1 and CDR2 sequences are PRHDT and FYEKMQ (reference sequence).

The rearrangement links TRBV13 to TRBJ2-5; 13 nucleotides agree with TRBD2. V lost 5 bases and J lost 1; bases outside the gene matches: 7. This CDR3 region has 17 residues. Germline-derived CDR1 and CDR2 are PRHDT and FYEKMQ (reference sequence). The CDR3: CASSRTSGGRGQETQYF. The CDR3 DNA reads as TGTGCCAGCAGCCGGACTAGCGGGGGCCGGGGCCAAGAGACCCAGTACTTC.